A selection of T cell receptor beta chains follows, all from one sample in a study of T-cell reconstitution after alpha-beta-depleted transplantation in children. TCRdb re-derived calls from the PCR reads in MiXCR, one entry per CDR3 protein. The sample lists about 580,000 distinct CDR3 sequences; approximately 22% were seen once. The specimen was PBMCs, mostly from graft donor cells, collected 360 days after TCRalphabeta/CD19-depleted stem cell transplant. The receptors originated from a boy in the first two years of life who had a stem cell transplant for acute myeloid leukemia, so the T cells may come from the graft donor. Both conserved end residues are part of each CDR3. A D gene is named only where the DNA matches it firmly. For some rows the clone size is stated as once, few or many, or as a class when expanded; others skip it.

size	V	J	D	CDR3	DNA
NA	TRBV12-3/TRBV12-4	TRBJ2-2	NA	CASSFVDSTGELFF	TGTGCCAGCAGTTTCGTCGACAGCACCGGGGAGCTGTTTTTT
NA	TRBV20-1	TRBJ2-3	TRBD2	CSASSGGARADTQYF	TGCAGTGCTAGTTCGGGGGGGGCCCGGGCAGATACGCAGTATTTT
many	TRBV29-1	TRBJ2-7	TRBD1	CSVTGTGSYEQYF	TGCAGCGTTACCGGGACAGGGTCTTACGAGCAGTACTTC
many	TRBV29-1	TRBJ2-3	NA	CSVEMRTDTQYF	TGCAGCGTTGAAATGCGCACAGATACGCAGTATTTT
few	TRBV12-3/TRBV12-4	TRBJ1-4	NA	CASRLRADATNEKLFF	TGTGCCAGCAGGCTTCGGGCGGACGCAACTAATGAAAAACTGTTTTTT
many	TRBV7-6	TRBJ2-4	NA	CASSPYVFTGAQNIQYF	TGTGCCAGCAGTCCTTACGTCTTCACCGGGGCGCAGAACATTCAGTACTTC
many	TRBV5-1	TRBJ1-4	NA	CASSREGNEKLFF	TGCGCCAGCAGCAGGGAGGGGAATGAAAAACTGTTTTTT
NA	TRBV10-3	TRBJ1-3	TRBD1	CAVGSDRVGNTIYF	TGTGCCGTCGGAAGCGACAGGGTCGGAAACACCATATATTTT
many	TRBV29-1	TRBJ2-3	TRBD1	CSVGRGTESTDTQYF	TGCAGCGTCGGAAGAGGGACAGAAAGCACAGATACGCAGTATTTT
few	TRBV24-1	TRBJ2-7	NA	CATSAGVEQYF	TGTGCCACCAGTGCGGGGGTCGAGCAGTACTTC
many	TRBV20-1	TRBJ2-1	TRBD2	CSARDRASGGAWNEQFF	TGCAGTGCTAGAGATCGGGCTAGCGGGGGGGCCTGGAATGAGCAGTTCTTC
few	TRBV15	TRBJ2-1	TRBD2	CATSDGGYNEQFF	TGTGCCACCAGTGACGGGGGGTACAATGAGCAGTTCTTC
many	TRBV6-5	TRBJ2-1	NA	CASSYTLGNEQFF	TGTGCCAGCAGTTACACATTGGGGAATGAGCAGTTCTTC
NA	TRBV9	TRBJ2-1	NA	CASSVVGGAYNEQFF	TGTGCCAGCAGCGTGGTGGGGGGGGCTTACAATGAGCAGTTCTTC
many	TRBV28	TRBJ2-5	NA	CASSLGRGVQETQYF	TGTGCCAGCAGTTTAGGAAGGGGCGTCCAAGAGACCCAGTACTTC
many	TRBV20-1	TRBJ2-3	NA	CSARFSQFPGTDTQYF	TGCAGTGCTAGATTTAGCCAATTTCCTGGCACAGATACGCAGTATTTT
few	TRBV15	TRBJ1-1	NA	CATSSLPGREAFF	TGTGCCACCAGCAGCCTCCCTGGGAGAGAAGCTTTCTTT
NA	TRBV2	TRBJ1-4	NA	CASARTPGGEKLFF	TGTGCCAGCGCACGGACGCCTGGGGGGGAAAAACTGTTTTTT
many	TRBV12-3/TRBV12-4	TRBJ2-2	NA	CASSPNSLNHAYTGELFF	TGTGCCAGCAGCCCAAACTCACTAAATCACGCGTACACCGGGGAGCTGTTTTTT
NA	TRBV6-1	TRBJ2-3	NA	CASRRIGQSTDTQYF	TGTGCCAGCAGGAGAATAGGACAGAGCACAGATACGCAGTATTTT
NA	TRBV28	TRBJ1-5	NA	CAMGPGLDRRPQHF	TGTGCCATGGGCCCCGGGCTAGACCGTCGGCCCCAGCATTTT
NA	TRBV24-1	TRBJ2-1	NA	CATSEGGSYNEQFF	TGTGCCACCAGTGAGGGGGGTTCCTACAATGAGCAGTTCTTC
NA	TRBV9	TRBJ1-2	TRBD1	CASSVPGTGGKDYGYTF	TGTGCCAGCAGCGTCCCCGGGACAGGGGGCAAGGACTATGGCTACACCTTC
many	TRBV24-1	TRBJ2-5	TRBD1	CATSGPGGGQETQYF	TGTGCCACCAGTGGACCAGGGGGTGGGCAAGAGACCCAGTACTTC
NA	TRBV6-6	TRBJ2-5	TRBD1	CASRATGPETQYF	TGTGCCAGCAGGGCGACAGGGCCAGAGACCCAGTACTTC
many	TRBV20-1	TRBJ2-1	NA	CSARPTGNNEQFF	TGCAGTGCTAGACCGACAGGAAACAATGAGCAGTTCTTC
NA	TRBV29-1	TRBJ2-3	NA	CSVAQGQGDTQYF	TGCAGCGTGGCCCAGGGGCAGGGAGATACGCAGTATTTT
NA	TRBV20-1	TRBJ2-4	TRBD1	CSARDLGQGLAKNIQYF	TGCAGTGCTAGAGATTTGGGACAGGGTCTAGCCAAAAACATTCAGTACTTC
many	TRBV10-3	TRBJ2-3	NA	CAISEASVRDTQYF	TGTGCCATCAGTGAGGCTAGCGTACGAGATACGCAGTATTTT
many	TRBV7-2	TRBJ2-3	NA	CASSPSYPTTDTQYF	TGTGCCAGCAGCCCCTCTTACCCTACCACAGATACGCAGTATTTT
NA	TRBV10-3	TRBJ2-5	TRBD1	CATGPTGIKETQYF	TGTGCCACCGGACCGACAGGGATTAAGGAGACCCAGTACTTC
many	TRBV5-1	TRBJ2-1	TRBD2	CASTTTSGYNEQFF	TGCGCTTCTACAACCACTAGCGGCTACAATGAGCAGTTCTTC
many	TRBV12-3/TRBV12-4	TRBJ2-4	TRBD2	CASSLSGGVPNIQYF	TGTGCCAGCAGCTTAAGCGGGGGGGTTCCCAACATTCAGTACTTC
few	TRBV4-2	TRBJ2-2	NA	CASSQEGWLPGELFF	TGTGCCAGCAGCCAAGAAGGTTGGCTCCCCGGGGAGCTGTTTTTT
NA	TRBV11-1	TRBJ2-7	NA	CASSYRQRAEQYF	TGTGCCAGCAGCTATCGACAGAGGGCCGAGCAGTACTTC
few	TRBV6-5	TRBJ2-3	TRBD2	CASTMGTSRDTQYF	TGTGCCAGCACCATGGGGACTAGCCGAGATACGCAGTATTTT